This T cell receptor beta chain is drawn from a study of blood T cell repertoires in COVID-19. In the study overall: Donors in the United States, Italy and Spain gave samples during acute or convalescent COVID-19. PBMCs, B-cell-depleted T cells, or T cells provided the cDNA or gDNA that made up the material.

Assay: immunoSEQ multiplex PCR; the TCRdb copy retains only in-frame clones and omits some. This sample has some 350,000 clones, with around 91% found just once. The ends were cut back, 5 bases at V and 2 bases at J, with 13 bases in the middle. This CDR3 contains 15 residues. In germline, CDR1 is MNHNY, CDR2 SVGAGI (reference sequence). The clonotype was recovered from a woman between 18 and 29 years old who had recovered from COVID-19. The rearrangement joins TRBV6-6 to TRBJ2-1; D not certain. The sample comprised peripheral blood. CDR3 in DNA: TGTGCCAGCAGTCACGATCGCGAAACCTACAATGAGCAGTTCTTC. This encodes CASSHDRETYNEQFF.